This entry lists 7 T cell receptor beta chains sequenced from one sample in a study of cytomegalovirus exposure and HLA in healthy donors. PCR was performed using 60 Vbeta and 13 Jbeta primers. Sequenced by immunoSEQ multiplex PCR; TCRdb stores in-frame clones only, minus some. The sample shows around 100,000 clones, under 80% of them seen only once. The sequenced sample was PBMCs. Every receptor here comes from a woman aged 18 to 35 in good health and CMV-seropositive.

This chain uses TRBV11-1 with TRBJ2-3, with D unresolved. Germline V gives CDR1 SGHAT, CDR2 FQDESV (reference sequence). The CDR3 contains 11 residues. The V end lost 5 bases, the J end lost 6 bases, and 6 bases lay between the germline ends. The CDR3 protein is CASSDFDTQYF. In nucleotides, the CDR3 is TGTGCCAGCAGCGACTTCGATACGCAGTATTTT.

This clone came up a few times. The chain couples TRBV6-5 to TRBJ1-1; TRBD1 agrees at 7 bases. This CDR3 contains 15 residues. Germline V gives CDR1 MNHEY, CDR2 SVGAGI. V was clipped by 2 bases and J by 3 bases; unmatched bases: 6. CDR3 sequence reads: CASSYGTVGDTEAFF. CDR3 DNA sequence: TGTGCCAGCAGTTACGGGACAGTAGGGGACACTGAAGCTTTCTTT.

This chain connects TRBV19 to TRBJ2-3; the match to TRBD1 covers 7 bases. CDR1 is LNHDA and CDR2 is SQIVND in the germline V gene (reference sequence). The J segment lost 6 bases and the V segment lost 0 bases, leaving 6 bases of the junction unmatched. The CDR3 is 15 amino acids. The CDR3 loop is CASSIEGQYSDTQYF. CDR3 nucleotides: TGTGCCAGTAGTATAGAGGGACAGTATTCGGATACGCAGTATTTT.

This chain links TRBV27 with TRBJ1-6; a weak D match, TRBD1 (6 bases). Germline V CDR1 and CDR2: MNHEY, SMNVEV (reference sequence). V lost 5 bases and J 10 bases, leaving 24 bases between the germline ends. CDR3 length: 17 residues. CDR3 nucleotide sequence: TGTGCCAGCAGTCTACCCGGGACACGAAAACTGGGCTCACCCCTCCACTTT. It codes for CASSLPGTRKLGSPLHF.

The chain recombines TRBV7-2 with TRBJ2-3; the match to TRBD2 covers 9 bases. J lost 4 bases, V lost 2 bases, and 10 bases had no gene match. The CDR3 has 17 amino acids. The germline V gene encodes CDR1 SGHTA and CDR2 FQGNSA. CDR3 nucleotides: TGTGCCAGCAGCTTAAGGCCTAGCGGGACGGTTGCAGATACGCAGTATTTT. It specifies CASSLRPSGTVADTQYF.

This chain connects TRBV7-6 to TRBJ2-7, with 9 bases aligning to TRBD2. The CDR3 is 15 amino acids. Germline loops: CDR1 SGHVS, CDR2 FNYEAQ. J gave up 2 bases and V 1 base, and 3 bases lay outside the gene matches. The CDR3 loop reads CASSLEGTSPYEQYF. The CDR3, as DNA: TGTGCCAGCAGCTTAGAAGGGACTAGCCCCTACGAGCAGTACTTC.

In DNA, the CDR3 is TGTGCCAGCAGTGCGTGGCAGGGCGTCGGCTACACCTTC. Amino acids: CASSAWQGVGYTF. The chain uses TRBV2 and TRBJ1-2; D may be TRBD1 (5 bases). The length of the CDR3 is 13 residues. V shed 4 bases and J shed 8 bases, with 14 bases lying between them. Germline values: CDR1 SNHLY, CDR2 FYNNEI. Drawing the rest from reference TRBV2 and TRBJ1-2, the complete variable domain is EPEVTQTPSHQVTQMGQEVILRCVPISNHLYFYWYRQILGQKVEFLVSFYNNEISEKSEIFDDQFSVERPDGSNFTLKIRSTKLEDSAMYFCASSAWQGVGYTFGSGTRLTVV.